This T cell receptor beta chain appears in the sequencing data of a study of blood T cells in healthy people across ages. Primers used in a second PCR of roughly 6 to 11 cycles were a sample-barcoded 5' primer and a J-beta primer mix. Using its own MiXCR run on the 5' RACE reads, TCRdb lists one record per CDR3 protein. This table holds around 990,000 distinct CDR3 sequences, about two fifths found once. The CDR3 contains 10 residues. Germline V CDR1 and CDR2: LNHNV, YYDKDF (reference sequence). The ends were cut back, 3 bases at V and 11 bases at J, with 7 bases in the middle. Study-level results: Unsorted PBMC material precluded a definitive naive versus antigen-experienced comparison.

To note about this clonotype: Its specificity is not known.

The TCR sequence derives from a man aged 18 to 29 in good health. The chain links TRBV15 to TRBJ2-5; D not certain. The specimen sequenced was blood. The CDR3 region has the DNA TGTGCCACCAGCAGGAATGAGCAGTACTTC. This gives the protein CATSRNEQYF.